The present TCR beta chain was sequenced within a study of human T cells and chemical hapten exposure. The germline V gene has CDR1 MNHEY and CDR2 SMNVEV (reference sequence). The CDR3 has 15 amino acids. With 4 bases removed from V and 2 bases from J, the gap between germline ends came to 12 bases. This clonotype was counted only a few times. The library tagged each cDNA molecule with unique molecular identifiers. TCRdb processed the RACE reads anew with MiXCR; each CDR3 protein has one entry. The data hold about 380,000 distinct CDR3 sequences, with roughly 4.8% observed a single time. Time point noted: patch test 1, 2 weeks after DPC sensitization. Treatment given: therapeutic diphenylcyclopropenone sensitization with weekly scalp DPC.

This clonotype was sampled from a woman in her fifties or sixties with alopecia areata. Some clones in this sample may be carry-over from other donors' samples. Specimen: whole blood, collected in connection with sensitization to the hapten diphenylcyclopropenone (DPC). The V call is TRBV27, the J call TRBJ1-5; no clear D gene. The CDR3 region has the DNA TGTGCCAGCAGTTATGAGGGATACGGCAATCAGCCCCAGCATTTT. Protein: CASSYEGYGNQPQHF.